The clone carrying this TCR beta chain was detected ten times or more. The data originate from a study of naive and memory T cell subsets. TCR cDNA received a 3' ligated oligonucleotide that carried a UMI. Whole-blood samples were approximately 2.6 ml of peripheral blood from healthy adult volunteers. Input was roughly 1 to 1,100 ng of DNase-treated total RNA without cell sorting. Deletions cut 3 bases from V and 2 bases from J, with 18 bases between. The CDR3 is 17 amino acids. Germline lookup yields CDR1 MDHEN and CDR2 SYDVKM. The SP2 primer and nested alpha and beta constant region primers amplified ligated cDNA in four rounds. One entry per CDR3 protein, called by TCRdb with MiXCR from the 5' RACE reads. The table shows about 48,000 distinct CDR3 sequences, with approximately 4.5% occurring only once.

The sequence was collected from a female donor in good health. This chain joins TRBV28 and TRBJ2-3, with D maybe TRBD2 (6 bases). DNA for the CDR3: TGTGCCAGCAGTTTTCGAGGGCGGGGACTTTACACAGATACGCAGTATTTT. It is translated as CASSFRGRGLYTDTQYF.